The text below deals with one T cell receptor beta chain. The method was immunoSEQ multiplex PCR; TCRdb's version includes in-frame clones alone and lacks a portion of them. The sample includes some 20,000 clones, around four fifths of them seen just once. The sample comes from a study of lymphopenia after photon versus proton radiotherapy. Looked up from germline, CDR1 is SGDLS and CDR2 is YYNGEE. The CDR3 is made up of 17 amino acids. V dropped 4 bases and J dropped 2; count of bases not matched to a gene: 6. The material was peripheral blood, obtained from a patient treated with photon-based radiotherapy. This rearrangement joins TRBV9 to TRBJ2-2; 12 positions agree with TRBD1. The TCR comes from a woman aged 50 to 60 with pancreatic cancer. The CDR3 reads CASSSGTGGLNTGELFF. The CDR3 bases are TGTGCCAGCAGCTCCGGGACAGGGGGCCTCAACACCGGGGAGCTGTTTTTT.